This record concerns one T cell receptor beta chain sequence. What it recognizes is unknown. The CDR3 is 16 amino acids. The J segment lost 4 bases and the V segment lost 8 bases, leaving 9 bases of the junction unmatched. CDR1 is MDHEN and CDR2 is SYDVKM in the germline V gene. From RNA transcripts, TCR beta CDR3 regions were amplified. Carried out on the TCR CDR3, a first-round RT-PCR used the HTBI primer set. TCRdb analysed the multiplex PCR reads with MiXCR anew, one entry per CDR3 protein. This table holds some 700,000 distinct CDR3 sequences, 15% to 20% found once. This sample was taken from a study of T cells in Graves' hyperthyroidism and ophthalmopathy. Looking at the study overall: The initial diagnosis was the point when peripheral blood was collected, ahead of any treatment. Study conclusions and caveats: In simple terms, a model built on 13 V-J features told ophthalmopathy apart from stable hyperthyroidism.

Exclusion of a patient resulted from uncontrolled infection, other autoimmune disease, pregnancy or lactation. The chain joins TRBV28 to TRBJ2-2; 11 bases are a match to TRBD2. Material: blood. This clonotype was obtained from a man aged 50-60 years with Graves' hyperthyroidism. The CDR3 spells CASGTSGAGFTGELFF. DNA of the CDR3: TGTGCCAGCGGGACTAGCGGCGCGGGATTCACCGGGGAGCTGTTTTTT. Based on the CDR3 plus reference TRBV28 and TRBJ2-2, the full variable domain is DVKVTQSSRYLVKRTGEKVFLECVQDMDHENMFWYRQDPGLGLRLIYFSYDVKMKEKGDIPEGYSVSREKKERFSLILESASTNQTSMYLCASGTSGAGFTGELFFGEGSRLTVL.